Each of the 15 T cell receptor beta chains below was sequenced from the same sample in a study of blood T cell repertoires in COVID-19. Clones were sequenced by immunoSEQ multiplex PCR, and TCRdb holds only the in-frame ones, with some missing. Found here are about 89,000 clones, about 90% of them singletons; the top ten hold roughly 14%. The sequencing input was peripheral blood. These receptors came from a male donor with acute or convalescent COVID-19.

The CDR3 DNA sequence: TGTGCCATCGGGGGTTGGCGGGGCCCGGATACGCAGTATTTT. It encodes CAIGGWRGPDTQYF. The chain recombines TRBV10-3 with TRBJ2-3; a weak D match, TRBD2 (6 bases). Trimming removed 8 bases at V and 6 bases at J, with 18 bases between. From germline, CDR1 is ENHRY and CDR2 SYGVKD. The CDR3 has 14 amino acids.

V and J are TRBV23-1 and TRBJ1-5, with 8 bases aligning to TRBD1. TRBV23-1 is an open reading frame whose function is uncertain. Trimming took 4 bases from V and 6 from J; bases not matched to a gene: 8. This CDR3 comprises 15 residues. The CDR3 coding sequence is TGCGCCAGCAGTCGCGGACAGGGTTCGGGTCAGCCCCAGCATTTT. Translation: CASSRGQGSGQPQHF.

The rearrangement uses TRBV10-3 and TRBJ2-1; 8 bases fit TRBD1. CDR3 length: 15 residues. The V segment lost 0 bases and the J segment 5 bases; nucleotides outside the gene matches: 3. Germline CDR1 and CDR2: ENHRY and SYGVKD. CDR3 region: CAISESPTGDNEQFF. The CDR3 nucleotides read TGTGCCATCAGTGAGTCGCCGACAGGGGACAATGAGCAGTTCTTC.

This clone was seen more than once but under ten times. V gene TRBV5-1 combines with J gene TRBJ2-2; possible D gene TRBD2, 7 bases. CDR1 is SGHRS and CDR2 is YFSETQ in the germline V gene. The CDR3 is 14 residues long. The V and J ends lost 7 bases and 2 bases respectively, with 12 bases between them. In DNA, the CDR3 is TGCGCCAGCGAACGGGGGGCCAACACCGGGGAGCTGTTTTTT. Translated, it gives CASERGANTGELFF.

V and J are TRBV27 and TRBJ1-6; 8 nucleotides line up with TRBD1. J gave up 7 bases and V 5 bases, and 7 bases lay outside the gene matches. The CDR3 spans 15 residues. CDR1 MNHEY and CDR2 SMNVEV come from the germline V gene (reference sequence). The CDR3 spells CASSPTTGANSPLHF. The CDR3 nucleotides read TGTGCCAGCAGTCCGACGACAGGGGCGAATTCACCCCTCCACTTT.

This clone appeared once. The CDR3 protein is CASNTGIEGAQYF. The CDR3 coding sequence is TGTGCCAGTAACACCGGGATCGAGGGGGCCCAGTACTTC. The chain uses TRBV19 and TRBJ2-5, with a possible D match to TRBD1 (6 bases). CDR3 length: 13 amino acids. V was pared by 7 bases and J by 9 bases, with 18 bases between. Per the germline V gene, CDR1 is LNHDA and CDR2 is SQIVND (reference sequence).

This chain uses TRBV19 with TRBJ2-1; the D gene is possibly TRBD2 (5 bases). The CDR3 has 15 amino acids. V was trimmed by 7 bases and J by 4 bases, leaving 17 bases between them. The germline CDR1 and CDR2 sequences are LNHDA and SQIVND (reference sequence). The CDR3 DNA is TGTGCCAGTACTAGATCGGACTTTGAGTACAATGAGCAGTTCTTC. Translation gives CASTRSDFEYNEQFF.

V is TRBV24-1 and J is TRBJ1-2, with 8 positions matching TRBD1. From germline, CDR1 is KGHDR and CDR2 SFDVKD. Unmatched junction bases numbered 7, after V lost 2 bases and J lost 6 bases. The length of the CDR3 is 15 residues. The CDR3 reads CATSDSPGQDNGYTF. For the CDR3, the DNA is TGTGCCACCAGTGATTCCCCGGGACAGGATAATGGCTACACCTTC.

The gene calls are TRBV27 and TRBJ1-6; 8 nucleotides match TRBD1. Per germline, CDR1 MNHEY and CDR2 SMNVEV (reference sequence). After removal of 5 bases from V and 9 bases from J, the junction contained 15 bases not matched to a gene. The CDR3 contains 17 residues. CDR3 coding DNA: TGTGCCAGCAGTAGGGGGGCGACAGGGGTGGTCAGTTCACCCCTCCACTTT. Translated, it gives CASSRGATGVVSSPLHF.

This clone was seen a handful of times. V gene TRBV19 combines with J gene TRBJ1-5; 7 positions match TRBD1. V was clipped by 1 base and J by 4 bases; unmatched bases: 4. The CDR3 has 15 residues. CDR1 and CDR2 from the germline V gene are LNHDA and SQIVND (reference sequence). DNA of the CDR3: TGTGCCAGTAGTATAGTGGCGGGACAGAATCAGCCCCAGCATTTT. As protein: CASSIVAGQNQPQHF.

V gene TRBV15 combines with J gene TRBJ1-2, with TRBD1 as a possible D gene (5 bases). CDR3 length equals 14 residues. Germline CDR1 and CDR2: LNHNV and YYDKDF (reference sequence). Trimming pared 5 bases from V and 3 bases from J, leaving 13 bases between. The CDR3 nucleotides are TGTGCCACCAGCCCAAGCGGGGGGGACTATGGCTACACCTTC. Its protein product is CATSPSGGDYGYTF.

This chain connects TRBV10-3 to TRBJ2-2; a weak D match, TRBD2 (5 bases). Between the trimmed V and J ends, which lost 6 bases and 1 base, there was a span of 9 bases. Germline loops: CDR1 ENHRY, CDR2 SYGVKD. The CDR3 length is 14 residues. CDR3 in DNA: TGTGCCATCAGGGACGGACTGAACACCGGGGAGCTGTTTTTT. Residues: CAIRDGLNTGELFF.

This clone has a single count. The J gene is TRBJ2-7, the V gene TRBV2, with TRBD1 matching over 9 bases. Germline loops: CDR1 SNHLY, CDR2 FYNNEI. The J segment lost 1 base and the V segment lost 5 bases, leaving 3 bases of the junction unmatched. The CDR3 covers 14 residues. The CDR3 nucleotides read TGTGCCAGCAGTACCGGGACAGGGTCCTACGAGCAGTACTTC. Its translation is CASSTGTGSYEQYF.

This clone was observed a single time. CDR3 nucleotide sequence: TGTGCCAGCTCCCTCGAGCGGCCAGGGAGGTATTATGGCTACACCTTC. Encoded protein: CASSLERPGRYYGYTF. This sequence joins TRBV18 and TRBJ1-2; a possible D gene is TRBD1 (5 bases). CDR1 is KGHSH and CDR2 is LQKENI in the germline V gene. CDR3 length: 16 residues. Trimming cost V 6 bases and J 5 bases, with 22 bases left between them.

The V call is TRBV6-5, the J call TRBJ2-2, with D possibly matching TRBD1 (5 bases). Germline assignment: CDR1 MNHEY and CDR2 SVGAGI. The CDR3 spans 15 residues. Trimming pared 5 bases from V and 0 bases from J, leaving 10 bases between. The CDR3 loop is CASSTRTPNTGELFF. Written as DNA, the CDR3 is TGTGCCAGCAGTACTCGGACACCGAACACCGGGGAGCTGTTTTTT.